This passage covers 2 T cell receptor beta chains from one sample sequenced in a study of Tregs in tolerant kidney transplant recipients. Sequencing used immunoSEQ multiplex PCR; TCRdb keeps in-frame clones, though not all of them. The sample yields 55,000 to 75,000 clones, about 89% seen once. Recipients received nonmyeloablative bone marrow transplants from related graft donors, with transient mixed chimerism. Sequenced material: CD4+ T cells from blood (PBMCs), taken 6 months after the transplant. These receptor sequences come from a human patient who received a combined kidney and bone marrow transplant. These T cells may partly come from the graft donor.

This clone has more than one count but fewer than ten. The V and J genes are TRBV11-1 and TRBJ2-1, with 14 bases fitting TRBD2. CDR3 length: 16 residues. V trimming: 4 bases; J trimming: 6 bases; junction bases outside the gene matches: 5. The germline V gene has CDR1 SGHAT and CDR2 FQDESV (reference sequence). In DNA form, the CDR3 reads TGTGCCAGCAGCTCAGAAGGGACTAGCGGGAGCAATGAGCAGTTCTTC. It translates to CASSSEGTSGSNEQFF.

The CDR3 loop reads CASSLKTGDYEQYF. The CDR3 region has the DNA TGTGCCAGCAGCTTGAAGACAGGAGACTACGAGCAGTACTTC. This chain links TRBV5-4 with TRBJ2-7; D is possibly TRBD1 (6 bases). The CDR3 spans 14 residues. Germline lookup yields CDR1 SGHNT and CDR2 YYREEE (reference sequence). Trimming removed 1 base at V and 3 bases at J, with 11 bases between.